This is a list of T cell receptor beta chains from one sample in a study of neurological immune-mediated disorders. Each CDR3 protein gets one entry after TCRdb re-called the 5' RACE reads with MiXCR. The table has more than 45,000 distinct CDR3 sequences, approximately 3.9% seen once. The sequenced material came from PBMCs. These TCRs come from a young man with multiple sclerosis. Both conserved end residues are part of each CDR3. D genes are given only for firm matches. The size of a clone is reported for some rows only, either as once, few or many, or as a class for expanded clones.

V gene,clone size,D gene,J gene,CDR3 protein,CDR3 DNA
TRBV9,many,.,TRBJ1-4,CASSGMGEKLFF,TGTGCCAGCAGCGGAATGGGGGAAAAACTGTTTTTT
TRBV30,.,TRBD2,TRBJ2-2,CAWSVDRTSGNQNTGELFF,TGTGCCTGGAGTGTAGATAGGACTAGCGGGAACCAGAACACCGGGGAGCTGTTTTTT
TRBV7-9,many,.,TRBJ2-3,CASSLVEDTQYF,TGTGCCAGCAGCTTAGTAGAGGATACGCAGTATTTT
TRBV7-2,many,.,TRBJ2-5,CASSLWGEIATQYF,TGTGCCAGCAGCTTATGGGGGGAGATCGCGACCCAGTACTTC
TRBV7-9,many,.,TRBJ2-1,CASSLGISLLSYNEQFF,TGTGCCAGCAGCTTAGGGATTAGCCTCCTGAGCTACAATGAGCAGTTCTTC
TRBV7-9,many,.,TRBJ2-7,CASFTFGGSSYEQYF,TGTGCCAGCTTCACATTCGGAGGGAGCTCCTACGAGCAGTACTTC
TRBV6-5,.,TRBD1,TRBJ2-2,CASLQGWDTGELFF,TGTGCCAGCCTACAGGGGTGGGACACCGGGGAGCTGTTTTTT
TRBV28,.,TRBD2,TRBJ2-5,CASSLIPGSGRGWETQYF,TGTGCCAGCAGTTTAATCCCAGGGAGCGGGAGGGGTTGGGAGACCCAGTACTTC
TRBV15,many,.,TRBJ1-1,CATSRGGADRTTEAFF,TGTGCCACCAGCAGAGGAGGGGCCGACAGGACCACTGAAGCTTTCTTT
TRBV20-1,few,.,TRBJ2-7,CSANKDRDLTYEQYF,TGCAGTGCTAACAAAGACAGGGACTTAACCTACGAGCAGTACTTC
TRBV29-1,many,.,TRBJ1-1,CSAPTLENTEAFF,TGCAGCGCCCCGACCCTTGAGAACACTGAAGCTTTCTTT
TRBV20-1,few,.,TRBJ2-1,CSAHGEGVNEQFF,TGCAGTGCTCACGGGGAGGGGGTAAATGAGCAGTTCTTC
TRBV7-9,many,TRBD2,TRBJ2-3,CASSSPVSGGPGTDTQYF,TGTGCCAGCAGCTCCCCCGTGTCGGGGGGGCCAGGCACAGATACGCAGTATTTT
TRBV10-3,many,.,TRBJ2-5,CAISGQSSETQYF,TGTGCCATCAGTGGACAGTCGTCGGAGACCCAGTACTTC
TRBV11-1,many,.,TRBJ2-1,CASSLGGTYNEQFF,TGTGCCAGCAGCTTGGGGGGTACCTACAATGAGCAGTTCTTC
TRBV3-1,many,TRBD1,TRBJ2-7,CASTPGTGGLYEQYF,TGTGCCAGCACCCCCGGGACAGGGGGCCTCTACGAGCAGTACTTC
TRBV5-1,many,.,TRBJ2-7,CASSFPGTLNEQYF,TGCGCCAGCAGCTTTCCCGGGACCCTTAACGAGCAGTACTTC
TRBV28,many,.,TRBJ1-1,CASTRSWDAEAFF,TGTGCCAGCACCCGGTCCTGGGATGCTGAAGCTTTCTTT
TRBV24-1,many,TRBD1,TRBJ2-1,CATSDPGGTGVEQFF,TGTGCCACCAGTGATCCGGGCGGGACAGGGGTTGAGCAGTTCTTC
TRBV5-1,many,.,TRBJ1-4,CASSLGQEGVFEKLFF,TGCGCCAGCAGCTTGGGGCAGGAAGGGGTTTTTGAAAAACTGTTTTTT
TRBV5-1,few,.,TRBJ1-1,CASSPPQLARGNTEAFF,TGCGCCAGCAGCCCTCCACAGCTGGCGCGGGGGAACACTGAAGCTTTCTTT
TRBV20-1,many,.,TRBJ2-7,CSARRDRLMGEQYF,TGCAGTGCTAGGAGAGACAGGTTGATGGGTGAGCAGTACTTC
TRBV6-6,many,.,TRBJ2-6,CASSDGSGANVLTF,TGTGCCAGCAGTGACGGGTCTGGGGCCAACGTCCTGACTTTC
TRBV20-1,many,.,TRBJ1-2,CSASEAGTNYGYTF,TGCAGTGCTAGTGAGGCAGGAACTAACTATGGCTACACCTTC
TRBV5-5,many,TRBD1,TRBJ2-5,CASNDRGQETQYF,TGTGCCAGCAACGACAGGGGACAAGAGACCCAGTACTTC
TRBV20-1,many,.,TRBJ2-7,CSAPKTSSYEQYF,TGCAGTGCCCCAAAGACTAGCTCCTACGAGCAGTACTTC
TRBV12-3/TRBV12-4,many,.,TRBJ2-5,CASSLGTEETQYF,TGTGCCAGCAGTTTAGGGACAGAAGAGACCCAGTACTTC
TRBV2,few,TRBD1,TRBJ1-2,CASSRDRGRRGYTF,TGTGCCAGCAGTCGGGACAGGGGGCGCCGCGGCTACACCTTC
TRBV30,many,TRBD2,TRBJ2-3,CAWSVGSGGTDTQYF,TGTGCCTGGAGTGTGGGTAGCGGGGGCACAGATACGCAGTATTTT
TRBV28,.,.,TRBJ1-5,CASSSAGVQPQNF,TGTGCCAGCAGTTCAGCGGGGGTTCAGCCCCAGAATTTT
TRBV6-5,few,TRBD1,TRBJ2-6,CASNRDSSGANVLTF,TGTGCCAGCAACCGGGACAGCTCTGGGGCCAACGTCCTGACTTTC
TRBV5-1,many,TRBD1,TRBJ2-7,CASSLGTGLEQYF,TGCGCCAGCAGCTTGGGGACAGGTTTAGAGCAGTACTTC
TRBV5-1,many,TRBD2,TRBJ2-1,CASSSPSGNEQFF,TGCGCCAGCAGCTCCCCTAGCGGCAATGAGCAGTTCTTC
TRBV28,many,.,TRBJ2-7,CASSLWTVPYEQYF,TGTGCCAGCAGTTTATGGACGGTCCCCTACGAGCAGTACTTC
TRBV12-3/TRBV12-4,many,.,TRBJ2-7,CASSANQVPTYEQYF,TGTGCCAGCAGTGCTAACCAGGTTCCGACTTACGAGCAGTACTTC
TRBV20-1,many,.,TRBJ2-2,CSARDGQGFTGELFF,TGCAGTGCTAGAGATGGGCAGGGGTTCACCGGGGAGCTGTTTTTT
TRBV20-1,many,.,TRBJ1-1,CSARVTGENTEAFF,TGCAGTGCTAGAGTGACGGGAGAGAACACTGAAGCTTTCTTT
TRBV7-6,.,.,TRBJ1-5,CASSDGQLNQPQNF,TGTGCCAGCAGCGATGGACAGCTCAATCAGCCCCAGAATTTT
TRBV7-9,many,.,TRBJ1-1,CASRPPGNTEAFF,TGTGCCAGCAGACCCCCCGGGAACACTGAAGCTTTCTTT
TRBV20-1,many,.,TRBJ2-5,CSARSSGRRAVSETQYF,TGCAGTGCTAGATCTTCGGGACGTAGGGCGGTATCAGAGACCCAGTACTTC
TRBV7-6,many,TRBD1,TRBJ2-7,CASSPVGTGTYEQYF,TGTGCCAGCAGCCCGGTCGGGACAGGGACCTACGAGCAGTACTTC
TRBV24-1,many,.,TRBJ2-1,CATSGGGSYNEQFF,TGTGCCACCAGTGGAGGGGGGTCCTACAATGAGCAGTTCTTC
TRBV20-1,many,.,TRBJ1-5,CSARAPTDQPQHF,TGCAGTGCTAGAGCTCCTACGGATCAGCCCCAGCATTTT
TRBV28,many,.,TRBJ1-5,CASSQTDVSPQHF,TGTGCCAGCAGTCAGACCGATGTCAGCCCCCAGCATTTT
TRBV24-1,many,TRBD1,TRBJ2-3,CATSERTGNTQYF,TGTGCCACCAGTGAGCGGACAGGGAATACGCAGTATTTT
TRBV4-1,many,TRBD1,TRBJ2-4,CASSRGPGQGDKNIQYF,TGCGCCAGCAGCCGGGGACCGGGACAGGGGGACAAAAACATTCAGTACTTC
TRBV28,many,.,TRBJ2-7,CASSFDSYEQYF,TGTGCCAGCAGTTTTGACTCCTACGAGCAGTACTTC